This T cell receptor beta chain was observed in a study of blood T cell repertoires in COVID-19 (dated by TCRdb to 2020 to 2022). Context from the whole study: Samples from collaborators originated in the United States, Italy and Spain and spanned both the acute and convalescent phases of COVID-19. Samples were obtained from the ongoing ImmuneRACE study (first 160 participants) and from 1,000 to 1,500 subjects provided by 6 global collaborators. The prospective study material was composed of cDNA or gDNA derived from T cells, B-cell-depleted T cells, or PBMCs. The repertoires were released in a freely available public database intended as a resource for research on the immune response to SARS-CoV-2. Where available, HLA class I and class II types were obtained from metadata supplied by the sample provider rather than from assay-based typing. Nearly every sample came with metadata listing a de-identified subject ID, COVID-19 status, age in years and sex. The dataset comprised deeply sampled blood TCRbeta repertoires from subjects exposed to, actively infected with, or recovered from COVID-19.

TCRbeta CDR3 regions were amplified from genomic DNA by means of the immunoSEQ Assay, a bias-controlled multiplex PCR. In the original analysis: Within the assay, amplification of reference gene primers was used to estimate how many nucleated cells each sample contained. To quantify the absolute abundance of each unique TCRbeta CDR3 rearrangement, sequence reads were collapsed and filtered. For each sample, productive Simpson clonality was calculated as the square root of Simpson's diversity index over productive rearrangements. The table was pulled from immuneACCESS by TCRdb, which kept in-frame rearrangements only. Such tables lose some clones; where checked, under half of the loss comes from unresolved V genes, and the rest has no known cause. The D gene and trimming were derived from the DNA, and the V and J assignments and clone size from that table. The sample data list about 280,000 clones, and approximately 85% of these were observed just once. Less than 10% of the sample is in the top ten clones.

The collaborating institutions used their own protocols to collect whole blood in K2EDTA tubes. For TCRbeta analysis, collaborators shipped samples as frozen whole blood, isolated PBMCs, or DNA extracted from either of those sample types. As for this clone: Its antigen is still unknown. Per-base qualities were not stored, and no clone one base away is much larger.

CDR1 SNHLY and CDR2 FYNNEI were looked up in the germline V gene. Measured from the cysteine to the phenylalanine, the CDR3 is 14 residues long. The only DNA kept is the CDR3, 42 bases in frame from the first base. Trimming accounts for 6 bases at V and 8 bases at J, while the number of junction bases matched to no gene is 9. Overall study results and their limits: How much clinical and demographic metadata was included differed by source and by participant, and the metadata was provided uncurated.

The V and J segments used are TRBV2 and TRBJ1-4; 7 of the junction bases match TRBD1. The source of this sequence is a young man with active or convalescent COVID-19. What was sequenced was peripheral blood. The CDR3 sequence is CASSPGQLFEKLFF. The nucleotides read TGTGCCAGCAGCCCGGGACAGCTCTTCGAAAAACTGTTTTTT.